The next 3 T cell receptor beta chains were all read from a single sample in a study of radiation and T cells in renal cell carcinoma. Time point here: blood 4 weeks post-SBRT, at nephrectomy. Treatment defined: 15 Gy SBRT to primary tumor, nephrectomy 4 weeks later. The repertoire was sequenced with immunoSEQ multiplex PCR; TCRdb's copy has only in-frame clones and lacks some. The sample includes under 200,000 clones, 88% of them seen just once. Material: blood, obtained from a patient whose treatment included radiotherapy and nephrectomy. These receptors were collected from a woman in her forties or fifties with renal cell carcinoma.

The V gene is TRBV18, the J gene TRBJ1-5; D unclear. The germline V gene encodes CDR1 KGHSH and CDR2 LQKENI. Deletions cut 4 bases from V and 4 bases from J, with 8 bases between. CDR3 length: 13 amino acids. The CDR3 here is CASSRTDNQPQHF. CDR3 sequence (DNA): TGTGCCAGCTCACGGACGGATAATCAGCCCCAGCATTTT.

The chain has TRBV7-2 and TRBJ2-5; a possible D gene is TRBD2 (6 bases). This CDR3 comprises 16 residues. The germline V gene encodes CDR1 SGHTA and CDR2 FQGNSA. The V end was cut by 1 base, the J end by 9 bases, with 21 bases between. The CDR3 is CASSLGSAARSGAQYF. CDR3 DNA sequence: TGTGCCAGCAGCTTAGGTTCGGCAGCTCGGTCGGGGGCCCAGTACTTC.

This chain joins TRBV11-3 and TRBJ2-3; the match to TRBD2 covers 10 bases. Germline loops: CDR1 SGHNT, CDR2 YENEEA. The CDR3 loop spans 15 amino acids. Unmatched junction bases numbered 3, after V lost 5 bases and J lost 1 base. The CDR3 sequence is CASSPGLAGTDTQYF. In DNA form, the CDR3 reads TGTGCCAGCAGCCCTGGACTAGCGGGCACAGATACGCAGTATTTT.